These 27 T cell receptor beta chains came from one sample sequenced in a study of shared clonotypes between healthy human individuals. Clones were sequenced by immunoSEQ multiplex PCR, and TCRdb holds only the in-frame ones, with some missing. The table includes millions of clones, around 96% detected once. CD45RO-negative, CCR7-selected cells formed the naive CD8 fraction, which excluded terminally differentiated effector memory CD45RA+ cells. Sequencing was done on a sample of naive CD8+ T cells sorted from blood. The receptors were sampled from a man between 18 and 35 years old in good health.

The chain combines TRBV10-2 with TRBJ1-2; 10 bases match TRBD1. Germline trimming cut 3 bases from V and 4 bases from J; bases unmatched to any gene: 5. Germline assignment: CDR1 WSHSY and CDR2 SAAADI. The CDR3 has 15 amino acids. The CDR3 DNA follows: TGCGCCAGCAGTGAAGGGACAGGGGCTGGCTATGGCTACACCTTC. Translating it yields CASSEGTGAGYGYTF.

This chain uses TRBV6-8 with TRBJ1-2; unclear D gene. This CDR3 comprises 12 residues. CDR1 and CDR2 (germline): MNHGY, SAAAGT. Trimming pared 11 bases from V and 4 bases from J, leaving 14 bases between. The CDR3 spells CASPFGFYGYTF. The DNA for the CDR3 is TGTGCCTCCCCTTTTGGGTTCTATGGCTACACCTTC.

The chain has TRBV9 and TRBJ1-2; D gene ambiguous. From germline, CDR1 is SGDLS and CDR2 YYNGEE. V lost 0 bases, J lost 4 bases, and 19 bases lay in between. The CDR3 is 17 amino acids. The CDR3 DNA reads TGTGCCAGCAGCGTAGACCAGGAGACCCCTACGGGCTATGGCTACACCTTC. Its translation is CASSVDQETPTGYGYTF.

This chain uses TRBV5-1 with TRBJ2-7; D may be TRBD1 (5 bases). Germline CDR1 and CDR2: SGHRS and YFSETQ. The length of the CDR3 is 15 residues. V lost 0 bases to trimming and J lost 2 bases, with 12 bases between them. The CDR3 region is CASSLEPPGTYEQYF. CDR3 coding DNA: TGCGCCAGCAGCTTGGAGCCCCCAGGGACCTACGAGCAGTACTTC.

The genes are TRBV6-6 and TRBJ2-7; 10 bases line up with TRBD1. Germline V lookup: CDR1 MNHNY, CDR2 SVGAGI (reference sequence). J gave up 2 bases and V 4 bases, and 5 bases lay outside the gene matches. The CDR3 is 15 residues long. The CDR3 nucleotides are TGTGCCAGCAGTTCCCCCGGGACAGGGGCCTACGAGCAGTACTTC. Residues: CASSSPGTGAYEQYF.

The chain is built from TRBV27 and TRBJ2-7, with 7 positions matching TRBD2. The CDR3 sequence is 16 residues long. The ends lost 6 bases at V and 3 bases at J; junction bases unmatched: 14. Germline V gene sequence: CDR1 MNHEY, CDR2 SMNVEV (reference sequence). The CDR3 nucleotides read TGTGCCAGCAGCCCTTCTATCGGACTAGTTCTCTACGAGCAGTACTTC. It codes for CASSPSIGLVLYEQYF.

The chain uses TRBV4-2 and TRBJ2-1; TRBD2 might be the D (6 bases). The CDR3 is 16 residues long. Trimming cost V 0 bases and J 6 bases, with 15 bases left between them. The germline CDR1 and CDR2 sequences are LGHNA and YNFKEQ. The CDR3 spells CASSQDLGTGLNEQFF. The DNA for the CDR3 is TGTGCCAGCAGCCAAGATCTAGGGACTGGGCTCAATGAGCAGTTCTTC.

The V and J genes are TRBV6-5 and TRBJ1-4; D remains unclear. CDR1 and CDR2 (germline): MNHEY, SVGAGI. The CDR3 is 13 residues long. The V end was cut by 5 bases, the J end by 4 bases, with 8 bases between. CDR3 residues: CASSTTHNEKLFF. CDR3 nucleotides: TGTGCCAGCAGTACGACCCATAATGAAAAACTGTTTTTT.

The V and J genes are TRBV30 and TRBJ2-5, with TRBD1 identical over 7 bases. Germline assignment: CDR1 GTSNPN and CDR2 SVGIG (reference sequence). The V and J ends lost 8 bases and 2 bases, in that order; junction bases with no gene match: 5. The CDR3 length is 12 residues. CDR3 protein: CAQDRAQETQYF. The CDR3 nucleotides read TGTGCCCAAGACAGGGCTCAAGAGACCCAGTACTTC.

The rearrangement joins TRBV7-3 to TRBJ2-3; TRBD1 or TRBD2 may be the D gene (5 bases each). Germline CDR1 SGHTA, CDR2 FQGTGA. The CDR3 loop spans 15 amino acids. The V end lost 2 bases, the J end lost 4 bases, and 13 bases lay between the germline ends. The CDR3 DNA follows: TGTGCCAGCAGCTTAGGGGACGGCATTGCAGATACGCAGTATTTT. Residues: CASSLGDGIADTQYF.

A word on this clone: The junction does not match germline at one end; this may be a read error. CDR3 residues: CASILHGYYGYTF. Here the CDR3 DNA reads TGTGCCAGCATCTTACACGGTTACTATGGCTACACCTTC. This sequence joins TRBV7-2 and TRBJ1-2; unclear D gene. Germline CDR1 SGHTA, CDR2 FQGNSA. The CDR3 loop spans 13 amino acids.

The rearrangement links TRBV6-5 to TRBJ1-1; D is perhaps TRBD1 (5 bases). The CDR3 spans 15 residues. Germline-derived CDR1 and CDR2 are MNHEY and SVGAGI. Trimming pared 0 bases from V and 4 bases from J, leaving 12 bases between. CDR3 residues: CASSYSWEGVTEAFF. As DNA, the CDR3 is TGTGCCAGCAGTTACTCTTGGGAAGGGGTCACTGAAGCTTTCTTT.

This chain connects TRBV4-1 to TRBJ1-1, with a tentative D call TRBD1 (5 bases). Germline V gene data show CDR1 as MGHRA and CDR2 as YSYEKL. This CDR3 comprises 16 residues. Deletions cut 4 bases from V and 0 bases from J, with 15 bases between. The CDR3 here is CASSPDPGTMNTEAFF. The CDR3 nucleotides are TGCGCCAGCAGCCCAGACCCCGGGACCATGAACACTGAAGCTTTCTTT.

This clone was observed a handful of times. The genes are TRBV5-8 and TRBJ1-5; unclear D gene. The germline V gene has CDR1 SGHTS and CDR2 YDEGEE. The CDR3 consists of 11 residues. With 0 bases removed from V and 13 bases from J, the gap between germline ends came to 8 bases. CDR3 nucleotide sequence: TGTGCCAGCAGCTTGGGGGCCAAGCAGCATTTT. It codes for CASSLGAKQHF.

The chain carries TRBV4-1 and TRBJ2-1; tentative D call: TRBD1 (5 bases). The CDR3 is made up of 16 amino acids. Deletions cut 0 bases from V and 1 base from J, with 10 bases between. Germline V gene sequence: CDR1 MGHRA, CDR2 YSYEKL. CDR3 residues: CASSQDQGPSYNEQFF. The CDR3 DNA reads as TGCGCCAGCAGCCAAGATCAGGGCCCTTCCTACAATGAGCAGTTCTTC.

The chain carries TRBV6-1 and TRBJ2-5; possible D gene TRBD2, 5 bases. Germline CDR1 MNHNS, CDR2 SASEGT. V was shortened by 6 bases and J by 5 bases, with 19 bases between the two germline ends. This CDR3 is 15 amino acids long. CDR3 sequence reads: CASSRSPSGLETQYF. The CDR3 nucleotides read TGTGCCAGCAGCAGGAGCCCGTCGGGATTGGAGACCCAGTACTTC.

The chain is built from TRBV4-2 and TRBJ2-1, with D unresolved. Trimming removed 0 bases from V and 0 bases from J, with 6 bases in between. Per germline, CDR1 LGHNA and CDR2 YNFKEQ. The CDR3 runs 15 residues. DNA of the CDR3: TGTGCCAGCAGCCAAGAGGATAGCTCCTACAATGAGCAGTTCTTC. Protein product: CASSQEDSSYNEQFF.

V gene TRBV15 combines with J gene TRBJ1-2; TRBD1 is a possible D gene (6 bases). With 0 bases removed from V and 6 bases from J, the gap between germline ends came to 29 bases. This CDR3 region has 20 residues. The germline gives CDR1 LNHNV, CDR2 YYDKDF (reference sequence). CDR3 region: CATSRDGGRMTSASKDGYTF. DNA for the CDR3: TGTGCCACCAGCAGAGATGGGGGGCGCATGACATCGGCGTCGAAGGATGGCTACACCTTC.

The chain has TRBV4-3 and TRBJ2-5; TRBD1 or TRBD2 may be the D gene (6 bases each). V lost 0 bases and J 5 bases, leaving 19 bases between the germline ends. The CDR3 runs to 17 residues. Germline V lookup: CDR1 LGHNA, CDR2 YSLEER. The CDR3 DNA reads TGCGCCAGCAGCCAAGAATATGGGTTAAGGGGGGCTGAGACCCAGTACTTC. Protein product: CASSQEYGLRGAETQYF.

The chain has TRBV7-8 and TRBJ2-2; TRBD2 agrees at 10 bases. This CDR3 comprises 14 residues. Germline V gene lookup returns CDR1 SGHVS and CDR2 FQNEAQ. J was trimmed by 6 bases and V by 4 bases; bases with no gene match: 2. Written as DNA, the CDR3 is TGTGCCAGCAGCTCGGGACTAGCGTCCGGGGAGCTGTTTTTT. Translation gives CASSSGLASGELFF.

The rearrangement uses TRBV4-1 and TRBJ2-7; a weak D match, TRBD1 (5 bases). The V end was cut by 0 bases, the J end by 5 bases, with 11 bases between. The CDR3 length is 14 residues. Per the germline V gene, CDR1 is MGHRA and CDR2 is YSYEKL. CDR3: CASSQDAGFDEQYF. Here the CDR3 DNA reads TGCGCCAGCAGCCAAGACGCAGGGTTCGACGAGCAGTACTTC.

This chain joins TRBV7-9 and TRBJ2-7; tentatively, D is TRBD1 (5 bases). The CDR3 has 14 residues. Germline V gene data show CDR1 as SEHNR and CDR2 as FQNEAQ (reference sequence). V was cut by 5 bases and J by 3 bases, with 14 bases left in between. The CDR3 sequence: CASSHVGANYEQYF. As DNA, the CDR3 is TGTGCCAGCAGCCATGTTGGGGCCAACTACGAGCAGTACTTC. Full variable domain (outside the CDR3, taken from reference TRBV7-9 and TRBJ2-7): DTGVSQNPRHKITKRGQNVTFRCDPISEHNRLYWYRQTLGQGPEFLTYFQNEAQLEKSRLLSDRFSAERPKGSFSTLEIQRTEQGDSAMYLCASSHVGANYEQYFGPGTRLTVT.

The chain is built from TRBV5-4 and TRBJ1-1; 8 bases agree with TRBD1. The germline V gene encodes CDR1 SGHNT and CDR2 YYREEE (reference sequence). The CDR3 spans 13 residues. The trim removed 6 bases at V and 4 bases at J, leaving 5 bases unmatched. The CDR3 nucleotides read TGTGCCAGCACCATAGACAGGGGCACTGAAGCTTTCTTT. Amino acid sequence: CASTIDRGTEAFF. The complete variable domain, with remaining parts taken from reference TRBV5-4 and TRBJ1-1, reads ETGVTQSPTHLIKTRGQQVTLRCSSQSGHNTVSWYQQALGQGPQFIFQYYREEENGRGNFPPRFSGLQFPNYSSELNVNALELDDSALYLCASTIDRGTEAFFGQGTRLTVV.

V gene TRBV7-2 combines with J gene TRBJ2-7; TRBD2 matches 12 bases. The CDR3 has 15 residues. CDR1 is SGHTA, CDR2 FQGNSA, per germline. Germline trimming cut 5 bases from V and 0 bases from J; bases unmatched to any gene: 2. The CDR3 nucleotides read TGTGCCAGCAGCGCGACTAGCGGGAGCTCCTACGAGCAGTACTTC. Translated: CASSATSGSSYEQYF.

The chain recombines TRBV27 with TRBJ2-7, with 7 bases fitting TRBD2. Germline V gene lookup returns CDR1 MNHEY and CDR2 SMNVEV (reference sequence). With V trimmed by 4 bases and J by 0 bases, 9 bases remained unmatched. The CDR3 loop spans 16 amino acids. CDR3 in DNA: TGTGCCAGCAGTTCGGCACTAGCGAAAGACTCCTACGAGCAGTACTTC. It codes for CASSSALAKDSYEQYF.

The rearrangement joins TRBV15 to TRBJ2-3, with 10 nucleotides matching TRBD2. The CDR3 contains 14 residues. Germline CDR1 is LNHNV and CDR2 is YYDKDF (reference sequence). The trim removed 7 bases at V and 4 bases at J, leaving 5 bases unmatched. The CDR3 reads CATTQRGGPDTQYF. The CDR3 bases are TGTGCCACCACCCAGCGGGGGGGCCCAGATACGCAGTATTTT.

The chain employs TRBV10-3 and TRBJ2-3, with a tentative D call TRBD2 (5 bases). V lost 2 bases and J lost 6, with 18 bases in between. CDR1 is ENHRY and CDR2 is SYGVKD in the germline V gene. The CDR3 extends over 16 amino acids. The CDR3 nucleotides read TGTGCCATCAGTGAGACGACCCCTATCGGGATGGATACGCAGTATTTT. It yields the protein CAISETTPIGMDTQYF.